This T cell receptor (beta chain) was sequenced during a study of blood T cell repertoires in COVID-19. Generated by immunoSEQ multiplex PCR, the TCRdb table keeps only in-frame clones and is missing some. The profile covers about 230,000 clones, with 70% to 90% appearing a single time and approximately 2.3% taken by the ten largest. The CDR3 runs to 14 residues. CDR1 is SNHLY and CDR2 is FYNNEI in the germline V gene. Trimming removed 4 bases at V and 4 bases at J, with 13 bases between. The rearrangement links TRBV2 to TRBJ1-2; D is ambiguous. The sequence was obtained from a woman between 40 and 50 years old with acute COVID-19. Sequences were obtained from PBMCs or T cells enriched from blood (not recorded which). The CDR3 sequence: CASSVAEESYGYTF. CDR3 DNA sequence: TGTGCCAGCAGTGTCGCCGAGGAGAGCTATGGCTACACCTTC.